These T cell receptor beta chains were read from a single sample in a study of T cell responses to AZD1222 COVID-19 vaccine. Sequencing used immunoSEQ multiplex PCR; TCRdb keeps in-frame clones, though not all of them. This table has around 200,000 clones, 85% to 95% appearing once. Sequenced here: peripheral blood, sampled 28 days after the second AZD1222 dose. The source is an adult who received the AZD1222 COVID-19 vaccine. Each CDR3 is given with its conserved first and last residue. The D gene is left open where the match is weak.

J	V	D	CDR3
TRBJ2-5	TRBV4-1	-	CASSQGYKGEARETQYF
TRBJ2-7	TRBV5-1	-	CASSGGVRSYEQYF
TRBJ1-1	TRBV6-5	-	CASKAGETEAFF
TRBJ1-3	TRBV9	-	CASSAPALSGNTIYF
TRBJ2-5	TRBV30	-	CAWSPSKAAQYF
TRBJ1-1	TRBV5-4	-	CASSLEPGRRNTEAFF
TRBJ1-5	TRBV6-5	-	CASKPDYSNQPQHF
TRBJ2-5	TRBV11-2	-	CASSPGAAETQYF
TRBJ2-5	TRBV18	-	CASSPPIQETQYF
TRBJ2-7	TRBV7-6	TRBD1	CASSPGQGQYEQYF
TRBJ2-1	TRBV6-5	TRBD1	CASRGTVYNEQFF
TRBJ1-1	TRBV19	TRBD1	CASQTGSTEAFF
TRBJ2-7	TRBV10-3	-	CAISGQGGGEQYF
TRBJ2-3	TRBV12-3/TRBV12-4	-	CASTTLGPDTQYF
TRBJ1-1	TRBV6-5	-	CASSYVGGRTEAFF
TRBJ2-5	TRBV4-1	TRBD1	CASSQGDRPQETQYF
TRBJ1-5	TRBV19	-	CASSRGPYSNQPQHF
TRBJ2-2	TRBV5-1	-	CASSLGGGNTGELFF
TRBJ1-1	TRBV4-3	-	CASSQMIGNTEAFF
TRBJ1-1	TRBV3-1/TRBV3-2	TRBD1	CASSVGTGYTEAFF
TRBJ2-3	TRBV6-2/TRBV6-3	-	CASSYPPGGGTDTQYF
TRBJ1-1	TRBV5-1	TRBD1	CASSSGDSKPNTEAFF